The 12 T cell receptor beta chains listed next were all sequenced from one sample in a study of blood T cell repertoires in COVID-19. TCRdb keeps only in-frame clones here, not all; method: immunoSEQ multiplex PCR. Found here are approximately 250,000 clones, 70% to 85% of them singletons; the top ten hold about 2.3%. Sequencing used peripheral blood. Receptors originate from a man aged 40-55 years who had recovered from COVID-19.

The gene calls are TRBV7-9 and TRBJ2-5; a weak D match, TRBD2 (6 bases). There are 17 residues in the CDR3. The germline CDR1 and CDR2 sequences are SEHNR and FQNEAQ (reference sequence). Deletions cut 2 bases from V and 1 base from J, with 17 bases between. CDR3 amino acids: CASSLRVRGSRQETQYF. As DNA, the CDR3 is TGTGCCAGCAGCTTACGGGTCCGGGGGTCCCGCCAAGAGACCCAGTACTTC.

This rearrangement joins TRBV10-2 to TRBJ1-1; TRBD1 matches 7 bases. Per the germline V gene, CDR1 is WSHSY and CDR2 is SAAADI. J lost 10 bases, V lost 5 bases, and 10 bases had no gene match. The CDR3 covers 13 residues. The CDR3 loop reads CASSKGTDFRAFF. The CDR3 DNA reads TGCGCCAGCAGTAAGGGGACAGACTTTCGAGCTTTCTTT.

The chain uses TRBV27 and TRBJ2-1; D is perhaps TRBD1 (6 bases). Germline loops: CDR1 MNHEY, CDR2 SMNVEV (reference sequence). V was shortened by 5 bases and J by 5 bases, with 16 bases between the two germline ends. CDR3 length: 15 residues. The CDR3 region has the DNA TGTGCCAGCAGTATTACCGGGACACGAGACAATGAGCAGTTCTTC. Translation: CASSITGTRDNEQFF.

This clone was recorded only once. J is TRBJ1-3 and V is TRBV18; 9 bases are shared with TRBD1. V shed 3 bases and J 4 bases; nucleotides not matched to a gene: 10. The CDR3 extends over 17 amino acids. Germline loops: CDR1 KGHSH, CDR2 LQKENI. CDR3 residues: CASSPSTGTGRGNTIYF. In nucleotides, the CDR3 is TGTGCCAGCTCACCTTCAACCGGGACAGGGCGCGGAAACACCATATATTTT.

The chain links TRBV18 to TRBJ1-4; D not resolved. V shed 3 bases and J shed 1 base, with 15 bases lying between them. Germline V gives CDR1 KGHSH, CDR2 LQKENI. The CDR3 consists of 17 residues. The CDR3 nucleotides read TGTGCCAGCTCACCCCCACCCTCCCGGTTAACTAATGAAAAACTGTTTTTT. Its translation: CASSPPPSRLTNEKLFF.

This chain uses TRBV6-5 with TRBJ2-3; a weak D match, TRBD2 (5 bases). The CDR3 covers 15 residues. Germline CDR1 MNHEY, CDR2 SVGAGI. Between the trimmed V and J ends, which lost 2 bases and 11 bases, there was a span of 20 bases. The CDR3 nucleotides read TGTGCCAGCAGTTACCCCGGTAGAGGGAAAGACAAGCAGTATTTT. Translation: CASSYPGRGKDKQYF.

This chain joins TRBV5-1 and TRBJ2-1, with D perhaps TRBD2 (6 bases). CDR3 length: 12 amino acids. Germline CDR1 reads SGHRS; CDR2 reads YFSETQ. Trimming took 0 bases from V and 12 from J, leaving 10 bases between them. The CDR3 DNA sequence: TGCGCCAGCAGCTTGGAGACTAGAGCGCAGTTCTTC. It codes for CASSLETRAQFF.

V and J are TRBV19 and TRBJ2-7; 9 nucleotides match TRBD1. V shed 3 bases and J 5 bases; nucleotides not matched to a gene: 11. CDR3 length equals 16 residues. Germline CDR1 LNHDA, CDR2 SQIVND (reference sequence). The CDR3 DNA reads TGTGCCAGTAGTATTCCGGGACAGGGTATTTTCGACGAGCAGTACTTC. It encodes CASSIPGQGIFDEQYF.

The chain couples TRBV6-1 to TRBJ2-6; D might be TRBD2 (6 bases). The length of the CDR3 is 17 residues. Per germline, CDR1 MNHNS and CDR2 SASEGT. Trimming took 3 bases from V and 0 from J, leaving 12 bases between them. The CDR3 bases are TGTGCCAGCAGTGAGGGCGGGATGAGCTCTGGGGCCAACGTCCTGACTTTC. It is translated as CASSEGGMSSGANVLTF.

This rearrangement joins TRBV2 to TRBJ1-2; no clear D. The CDR3 runs 15 residues. Germline values: CDR1 SNHLY, CDR2 FYNNEI. Deletions cut 11 bases from V and 0 bases from J, with 19 bases between. This CDR3 is CASATNVATNYGYTF. The CDR3 DNA follows: TGTGCCTCAGCAACTAACGTAGCGACTAACTATGGCTACACCTTC.

The chain carries TRBV6-1 and TRBJ2-7; the D is unclear. Germline CDR1 and CDR2: MNHNS and SASEGT. The CDR3 is 14 residues long. The V and J ends lost 1 base and 2 bases respectively, with 9 bases between them. CDR3 amino acids: CASSEGAEAYEQYF. The DNA for the CDR3 is TGTGCCAGCAGTGAAGGGGCCGAAGCCTACGAGCAGTACTTC.

This chain links TRBV11-2 with TRBJ1-2, with 11 positions matching TRBD1. CDR1 is SGHAT and CDR2 is FQNNGV in the germline V gene. V lost 5 bases and J lost 3; bases outside the gene matches: 17. The CDR3 contains 19 residues. CDR3 DNA sequence: TGTGCCAGCAGCACACCGGGACCGGGACAGGGGGTGTGGGACTATGGCTACACCTTC. As protein: CASSTPGPGQGVWDYGYTF. The full variable domain, in which reference TRBV11-2 and TRBJ1-2 provide the parts outside the CDR3, is EAGVAQSPRYKIIEKRQSVAFWCNPISGHATLYWYQQILGQGPKLLIQFQNNGVVDDSQLPKDRFSAERLKGVDSTLKIQPAKLEDSAVYLCASSTPGPGQGVWDYGYTFGSGTRLTVV.